These 8 T cell receptor beta chains were all obtained from the same sample, sequenced in a study of CD8 T cells in ankylosing spondylitis. TCRdb used MiXCR to reprocess the 5' RACE reads, holding one entry per CDR3 protein. The repertoire holds roughly 180,000 distinct CDR3 sequences, with approximately 9% as singletons. The sample taken for sequencing was blood, either unsorted or a sorted T cell fraction (not recorded which). These receptors all stem from a female donor with ankylosing spondylitis or in good health (not recorded which).

This clonotype was seen many times. The CDR3 DNA follows: TGTGCCAGCAGCTCGTACAGGGGATCCTACGAGCAGTACTTC. As protein: CASSSYRGSYEQYF. The chain is built from TRBV7-9 and TRBJ2-7, with TRBD1 matching 7 bases. V lost 4 bases, J lost 1 base, and 4 bases stayed unmatched. The CDR3 runs to 14 residues. CDR1 SEHNR and CDR2 FQNEAQ come from the germline V gene (reference sequence).

V and J are TRBV24-1 and TRBJ2-2; D might be TRBD1 (6 bases). Germline assignment: CDR1 KGHDR and CDR2 SFDVKD. V lost 2 bases to trimming and J lost 1 base, with 13 bases between them. CDR3 length: 17 amino acids. CDR3 sequence (DNA): TGTGCCACCAGTGATTCTAAGGTACAGGGGAACACCGGGGAGCTGTTTTTT. Amino acid sequence: CATSDSKVQGNTGELFF.

This clonotype was counted many times. The chain couples TRBV12-3 or TRBV12-4 to TRBJ2-1, with 16 bases lining up with TRBD2. Losses at the gene ends were 5 bases for V and 9 bases for J; bases not matched to a gene: 4. The CDR3 runs 15 residues. CDR3 residues: CASSEGLAGGGEQFF. In DNA form, the CDR3 reads TGTGCCAGCAGTGAGGGACTAGCGGGAGGGGGTGAGCAGTTCTTC.

The chain joins TRBV3-1 to TRBJ2-1; D remains unclear. Germline V lookup: CDR1 LGHDT, CDR2 YNNKEL (reference sequence). There are 14 residues in the CDR3. The V gene lost 1 base and the J gene lost 7 bases, with 11 bases spanning the gap. CDR3 sequence (DNA): TGTGCCAGCAGCCAAGCCGAGGCAGGTAATGAGCAGTTCTTC. Encoded protein: CASSQAEAGNEQFF.

A note on this clonotype: A much larger clone is a single base away; this may be a read error. The chain carries TRBV9 and TRBJ2-1; the match to TRBD2 covers 10 bases. The V gene's germline CDR1 is SGDLS and CDR2 YYNGEE. This CDR3 comprises 17 residues. V trimming: 0 bases; J trimming: 2 bases; junction bases outside the gene matches: 5. CDR3 in amino acids: CASSVDPSGSPYNEQFF. The DNA of the CDR3 is TGTGCCAGCAGCGTAGACCCTAGCGGGAGCCCCTACAATGAGCAGTTCTTC.

This clonotype occurred a few times. The J gene is TRBJ2-5, the V gene TRBV28; 9 bases match TRBD1. The V gene's germline CDR1 is MDHEN and CDR2 SYDVKM. This CDR3 has 17 residues. J gave up 2 bases and V 5 bases, and 12 bases lay outside the gene matches. The CDR3 DNA sequence: TGTGCCAGCAGTCCCGTCCCGGGACAGGGTTTTCAAGAGACCCAGTACTTC. It translates to CASSPVPGQGFQETQYF.

V gene TRBV9 combines with J gene TRBJ1-5; possibly TRBD1 for D (6 bases). This CDR3 region has 14 residues. The V end was cut by 4 bases, the J end by 7 bases, with 15 bases between. Germline V gives CDR1 SGDLS, CDR2 YYNGEE. The DNA of the CDR3 is TGTGCCAGCAGCCCCGGGGGCGGCGGGCAGCCCCAGCATTTT. It yields the protein CASSPGGGGQPQHF.

The V gene is TRBV4-2, the J gene TRBJ1-1; no definite D call. Germline values: CDR1 LGHNA, CDR2 YNFKEQ. V lost 10 bases to trimming and J lost 1 base, with 25 bases between them. The CDR3 is 17 amino acids. The CDR3 bases are TGTGCCATCAAGCAGCCCCCAGATACGGCGGCGAACACTGAAGCTTTCTTT. This encodes CAIKQPPDTAANTEAFF.